These 8 T cell receptor beta chains were sequenced from one sample in a study of blood T cells in healthy people across ages. Sample-barcoded 5' priming and a J-beta primer mix drove a second PCR of about 6 to 11 cycles. Each CDR3 protein is one row after TCRdb ran MiXCR on the 5' RACE reads. This sample has fewer than 750,000 distinct CDR3 sequences, with 40% to 50% found just once. Material for sequencing was blood. The receptor source for this set is a man of 80 years or more in good health.

The rearrangement uses TRBV21-1 and TRBJ2-4; the D call in the table, TRBD1, was not verified against the DNA. TRBV21-1 is a known pseudogene. The CDR3 spans 19 residues. The CDR3 DNA is TGTGCCAGCTTCAGAATCTGGGACCGACGATCATTAGCCAAAAACATTCAGTACTTC. This gives the protein CASFRIWDRRSLAKNIQYF.

Written as DNA, the CDR3 is TGTGCCATCAGCGAGAACACCGGGGGGAGGCGGGAGTGGTATGAGCAGTTCTTC. Residues: CAISENTGGRREWYEQFF. This chain uses TRBV10-3 with TRBJ2-1; the match to TRBD2 covers 7 bases. The junction had 22 bases not matched to a gene; V was cut back by 6 bases and J by 8 bases. Germline V gene sequence: CDR1 ENHRY, CDR2 SYGVKD. The CDR3 runs 18 residues.

The CDR3 DNA reads TGCAGTGCTAGCCCCTCCAGGGTAGTTGGTTACGAGCAGTACTTC. Encoded protein: CSASPSRVVGYEQYF. This sequence joins TRBV20-1 and TRBJ2-7; D is perhaps TRBD1 (5 bases). V lost 3 bases and J 4 bases, leaving 19 bases between the germline ends. The CDR3 has 15 amino acids. From germline, CDR1 is DFQATT and CDR2 SNEGSKA (reference sequence).

J is TRBJ2-7 and V is TRBV11-2; no reliable D call. In germline, CDR1 is SGHAT, CDR2 FQNNGV. The V gene lost 8 bases and the J gene lost 5 bases, with 16 bases spanning the gap. The CDR3 has 13 amino acids. The chain's CDR3 is CASGQGYMDEQYF. The CDR3 nucleotides read TGTGCCAGCGGCCAAGGTTACATGGACGAGCAGTACTTC.

This clonotype was observed a single time. The chain recombines TRBV5-1 with TRBJ2-1, with D possibly being TRBD2 (5 bases). The V and J ends lost 8 bases and 8 bases respectively, with 17 bases between them. Germline V CDR1 and CDR2: SGHRS, YFSETQ. The CDR3 spans 13 residues. The CDR3: CASSDPARDEQFF. The CDR3 DNA follows: TGCGCCAGTTCGGACCCAGCGAGGGATGAGCAGTTCTTC.

The J gene is TRBJ1-4, the V gene TRBV18; 9 bases map to TRBD1. This CDR3 spans 14 amino acids. CDR1 and CDR2 (germline): KGHSH, LQKENI. The V and J ends lost 8 bases and 8 bases, in that order; junction bases with no gene match: 9. CDR3 sequence (DNA): TGTGCCAGCCATCCGGGACAGGGAGAAGAAAAACTGTTTTTT. It is translated as CASHPGQGEEKLFF.

The chain has TRBV3-1 and TRBJ2-2; no firm D call. The CDR3 is made up of 15 amino acids. Germline CDR1 and CDR2: LGHDT and YNNKEL (reference sequence). Trimming left V 3 bases short and J 4 bases short, with 12 bases between. CDR3 loop: CASSHVAVGTGELFF. The CDR3 coding sequence is TGTGCCAGCAGCCACGTCGCCGTCGGCACCGGGGAGCTGTTTTTT.

The chain couples TRBV20-1 to TRBJ1-1; 7 nucleotides align to TRBD1. Germline CDR1 and CDR2: DFQATT and SNEGSKA (reference sequence). Unmatched junction bases numbered 10, after V lost 5 bases and J lost 4 bases. The CDR3 spans 14 residues. The CDR3 loop reads CSAHRGGPVTEAFF. In DNA form, the CDR3 reads TGCAGTGCTCACAGGGGTGGCCCTGTCACTGAAGCTTTCTTT.